The 19 T cell receptor beta chains listed next were all sequenced from one sample in a study of blood T cells in healthy people across ages. Primers used in a second PCR of about 7 to 12 cycles were a sample-barcoded 5' primer and a J-beta primer mix. MiXCR, run by TCRdb on the 5' RACE reads, gives a single entry per CDR3 protein. The sample records about 1.5 million distinct CDR3 sequences, approximately 39% being singletons. Sequenced: blood. The receptors derive from a woman aged 18-30 years in good health.

For this clonotype: A clone one base away is much larger, so this may be a read error. V gene TRBV28 combines with J gene TRBJ2-5; 8 nucleotides align to TRBD2. CDR3 length: 15 amino acids. CDR1 is MDHEN and CDR2 is SYDVKM in the germline V gene. V shed 7 bases and J 7 bases; nucleotides not matched to a gene: 14. The CDR3 sequence: CASIDSRLGLGTQYF. CDR3 DNA sequence: TGTGCCAGCATCGACTCCCGGCTGGGACTAGGGACCCAGTACTTC.

This clonotype was counted between two and nine times. The chain combines TRBV11-2 with TRBJ2-7, with TRBD2 matching 13 bases. The V gene end was trimmed by 5 bases and the J gene end by 0 bases; junction bases not matched to a gene: 4. The CDR3 has 16 amino acids. Per germline, CDR1 SGHAT and CDR2 FQNNGV. The CDR3 region is CASSPGTSGASYEQYF. As DNA, the CDR3 is TGTGCCAGCAGCCCTGGGACTAGCGGGGCCTCCTACGAGCAGTACTTC.

This clonotype occurred a few times. J is TRBJ1-2 and V is TRBV11-2, with unresolved D. V lost 8 bases and J lost 1, with 8 bases in between. Germline CDR1 is SGHAT and CDR2 is FQNNGV. CDR3 length: 12 residues. The CDR3: CASSKNNYGYTF. CDR3 bases: TGTGCCAGCTCCAAGAATAACTATGGCTACACCTTC.

This clonotype was observed a few times. This chain connects TRBV6-2 or TRBV6-3 to TRBJ1-1; a weak D match, TRBD1 (5 bases). Germline V lookup: CDR1 MNHEY, CDR2 SVGEGT. The CDR3 totals 14 residues. V lost 5 bases and J 4 bases, leaving 14 bases between the germline ends. The CDR3 coding sequence is TGTGCCAGCAGTCGCCAGTGGGGCGTCACTGAAGCTTTCTTT. It specifies CASSRQWGVTEAFF.

A single count supports this clonotype. The J gene is TRBJ2-2, the V gene TRBV4-1, with a possible D match to TRBD2 (5 bases). CDR3 size: 15 residues. CDR1 and CDR2 (germline): MGHRA, YSYEKL. Between the trimmed V and J ends, which lost 4 bases and 2 bases, there was a span of 11 bases. CDR3 in amino acids: CASSRTGVNTGELFF. The CDR3 DNA reads TGCGCCAGCAGCCGGACCGGGGTAAACACCGGGGAGCTGTTTTTT.

This clonotype was counted at least ten times. The J gene is TRBJ2-3, the V gene TRBV7-2; 10 bases are a match to TRBD2. Germline V lookup: CDR1 SGHTA, CDR2 FQGNSA. The J segment lost 1 base and the V segment lost 5 bases, leaving 6 bases of the junction unmatched. The CDR3 has 16 residues. This chain's CDR3 is CASSPIAGGRTDTQYF. CDR3 DNA: TGTGCCAGCAGCCCAATAGCGGGGGGACGCACAGATACGCAGTATTTT.

This clonotype was counted a few times. The J gene is TRBJ2-1, the V gene TRBV29-1; 9 nucleotides align to TRBD2. Per the germline V gene, CDR1 is SQVTM and CDR2 is ANQGSEA. With 4 bases clipped from V and 0 bases from J, the junction kept 10 bases outside the gene matches. There are 17 residues in the CDR3. The CDR3 DNA sequence: TGCAGCGTTGTCGGAACTAGCGGGTGGAGCTCCTACAATGAGCAGTTCTTC. As protein: CSVVGTSGWSSYNEQFF.

The CDR3 here is CASSPDGSGNQPQHF. CDR3 sequence (DNA): TGTGCCAGCAGCCCAGACGGGAGTGGCAATCAGCCCCAGCATTTT. The chain is built from TRBV7-9 and TRBJ1-5; D is uncertain. Germline-derived CDR1 and CDR2 are SEHNR and FQNEAQ (reference sequence). V dropped 5 bases and J dropped 2 bases, with 13 bases sitting between them. There are 15 residues in the CDR3. The whole variable domain, remainder taken from reference TRBV7-9 and TRBJ1-5, is DTGVSQNPRHKITKRGQNVTFRCDPISEHNRLYWYRQTLGQGPEFLTYFQNEAQLEKSRLLSDRFSAERPKGSFSTLEIQRTEQGDSAMYLCASSPDGSGNQPQHFGDGTRLSIL.

This clonotype was counted a few times. The V and J genes are TRBV28 and TRBJ1-2, with D possibly matching TRBD1 (5 bases). The V gene's germline CDR1 is MDHEN and CDR2 SYDVKM. The CDR3 is made up of 14 amino acids. The V end lost 8 bases, the J end lost 3 bases, and 16 bases lay between the germline ends. The CDR3, as DNA: TGTGCCAGCTCCGACTTCTCGGGGGACTATGGCTACACCTTC. The encoded protein is CASSDFSGDYGYTF.

The rearrangement uses TRBV12-5 and TRBJ1-1; no reliable D call. CDR1 LGHNT and CDR2 FRNRAP come from the germline V gene. CDR3 length equals 14 residues. The ends were cut back, 4 bases at V and 0 bases at J, with 9 bases in the middle. CDR3 nucleotide sequence: TGTGCTAGTGGTTCTCCCCGGTTGAACACTGAAGCTTTCTTT. This translates into CASGSPRLNTEAFF.

This clonotype has a handful of counts. The chain has TRBV20-1 and TRBJ1-5, with D perhaps TRBD1 (5 bases). V was trimmed by 4 bases and J by 5 bases, leaving 12 bases between them. Germline assignment: CDR1 DFQATT and CDR2 SNEGSKA (reference sequence). CDR3 length: 13 amino acids. The CDR3 loop is CSAIQGIDQPQHF. The CDR3 nucleotides are TGCAGTGCTATTCAGGGTATCGATCAGCCCCAGCATTTT.

This clonotype was counted only a few times. The rearrangement uses TRBV21-1 and TRBJ1-5. TRBV21-1 is reported as a pseudogene. There are 13 residues in the CDR3. The CDR3 loop reads CASSKAATQPQHF. The CDR3 region has the DNA TGTGCCAGCAGCAAAGCGGCAACTCAGCCCCAGCATTTT.

The V gene is TRBV3-1, the J gene TRBJ1-6; weak D call: TRBD1 (5 bases). V was trimmed by 1 base and J by 7 bases, leaving 11 bases between them. The CDR3 has 15 amino acids. The germline gives CDR1 LGHDT, CDR2 YNNKEL (reference sequence). The CDR3 DNA is TGTGCCAGCAGCCAAGGACCAGGGAGAAATTCACCCCTCCACTTT. Encoded protein: CASSQGPGRNSPLHF.

The chain joins TRBV7-9 to TRBJ2-7; weak D call: TRBD2 (6 bases). CDR3 length equals 17 residues. V lost 1 base to trimming and J lost 0 bases, with 16 bases between them. Per germline, CDR1 SEHNR and CDR2 FQNEAQ (reference sequence). In DNA, the CDR3 is TGTGCCAGCAGCTTAGTAGGGGTCTCTAGCGCCTCCTACGAGCAGTACTTC. Translating gives CASSLVGVSSASYEQYF.

This clonotype occurred a few times. V usage is TRBV7-6 and J usage is TRBJ2-1, with 11 bases fitting TRBD1. The CDR3 is made up of 17 amino acids. V lost 1 base, J lost 7 bases, and 9 bases stayed unmatched. Germline V gene lookup returns CDR1 SGHVS and CDR2 FNYEAQ. CDR3 loop: CASSLVRGTGGYNEQFF. CDR3 sequence (DNA): TGTGCCAGCAGCTTAGTCCGAGGGACAGGGGGTTATAATGAGCAGTTCTTC.

In this sample, this clonotype turned up a few times. The chain uses TRBV20-1 and TRBJ2-1, with 10 positions matching TRBD2. Losses at the gene ends were 0 bases for V and 10 bases for J; bases not matched to a gene: 6. Germline V gene lookup returns CDR1 DFQATT and CDR2 SNEGSKA (reference sequence). The CDR3 is made up of 14 amino acids. Written as DNA, the CDR3 is TGCAGTGCTAGAGATCCTAGCGGGAGATCCGAGCAGTTCTTC. It encodes CSARDPSGRSEQFF.

This clonotype showed up many times. V usage is TRBV28 and J usage is TRBJ1-2; D is undetermined. Trimming stripped 3 bases from V and 0 bases from J, with 8 bases between. The CDR3 length is 14 residues. CDR1 and CDR2 (germline): MDHEN, SYDVKM. CDR3 in amino acids: CASSFSSTNYGYTF. CDR3 DNA: TGTGCCAGCAGTTTCTCCAGTACTAACTATGGCTACACCTTC.

This chain links TRBV13 with TRBJ2-7, with TRBD1 identical over 9 bases. The DNA matches TRBJ2-5 better at its end, which makes the J call doubtful. This CDR3 has 15 amino acids. Germline lookup yields CDR1 PRHDT and CDR2 FYEKMQ (reference sequence). This CDR3 is CASSAPTGGEETQYF. Here the CDR3 DNA reads TGTGCCAGCAGCGCGCCGACAGGGGGTGAGGAGACCCAGTACTTC.

V usage is TRBV20-1 and J usage is TRBJ1-5; perhaps TRBD1 as D (5 bases). Germline values: CDR1 DFQATT, CDR2 SNEGSKA (reference sequence). The length of the CDR3 is 18 residues. V was cut by 5 bases and J by 0 bases, with 23 bases left in between. The CDR3 DNA sequence: TGCAGTGCTGGGGGGGGGGTTTCCAGAAGGGGTAGCAATCAGCCCCAGCATTTT. This codes for CSAGGGVSRRGSNQPQHF.